These 7 T cell receptor beta chains were all obtained from the same sample, sequenced in a study of regulatory T cells in long-lasting Graves disease. The TCR beta library used iRepertoire HTBI primers with Arm-PCR amplification of CDR3. TCRdb reanalysed the multiplex PCR reads using MiXCR and keeps one entry per CDR3 protein. The repertoire includes under 500,000 distinct CDR3 sequences, roughly 20% of them detected once, and about 7.8% sits in the top ten. Time point of the sample: persistent/refractory GD, antithyroid drugs over 5 years with positive TRAb. Making the TCR library involved RNA that had been extracted from PBMCs. Source: peripheral blood mononuclear cells (PBMCs), taken when the disease was refractory, from a patient treated with antithyroid drugs. The receptor set was obtained from a female donor with Graves disease.

The V call is TRBV28, the J call TRBJ2-1, with 8 positions matching TRBD1. V lost 4 bases, J lost 3 bases, and 8 bases stayed unmatched. Per germline, CDR1 MDHEN and CDR2 SYDVKM. There are 16 residues in the CDR3. In nucleotides, the CDR3 is TGTGCCAGCAGTTCCGGACAGGGAAGGGTCTACAATGAGCAGTTCTTC. It codes for CASSSGQGRVYNEQFF.

Concerning this clonotype: It may be a read error: a sequence one base away is much more abundant. The chain has TRBV12-3 or TRBV12-4 and TRBJ2-2; 7 bases match TRBD2. The CDR3 contains 15 residues. Written as DNA, the CDR3 is TGTGCCAGCAGTTTTCGAGGGCCCGGGAGCGGGGAGCCGTTTTTT. This translates into CASSFRGPGSGEPFF.

This clonotype was seen at least ten times. V gene TRBV6-1 combines with J gene TRBJ1-2, with D perhaps matching TRBD1 (5 bases). CDR3 length: 13 amino acids. V gave up 4 bases and J gave up 4 bases, with 10 bases separating them. Per the germline V gene, CDR1 is MNHNS and CDR2 is SASEGT. CDR3: CASSGSGLYGYTF. The DNA for the CDR3 is TGTGCCAGCAGTGGATCAGGGCTCTATGGCTACACCTTC.

The table lists this clonotype with a few counts. The chain joins TRBV9 to TRBJ2-5, with unresolved D. The V end was cut by 4 bases, the J end by 2 bases, with 12 bases between. Germline V gene lookup returns CDR1 SGDLS and CDR2 YYNGEE. This CDR3 is 14 amino acids long. CDR3 nucleotide sequence: TGTGCCAGCAGCCCATCAGTGATTCAAGAGACCCAGTACTTC. Translated, it gives CASSPSVIQETQYF.

The chain's CDR3 is CASSPPGNIQYF. The CDR3 DNA reads TGTGCCAGCAGCCCCCCCGGGAACATTCAGTACTTC. This chain uses TRBV7-2 with TRBJ2-4; no reliable D call. The length of the CDR3 is 12 residues. Germline V gives CDR1 SGHTA, CDR2 FQGNSA. Trimming cost V 5 bases and J 7 bases, with 9 bases left between them. Supplemented by reference TRBV7-2 and TRBJ2-4, the full variable domain reads GAGVSQSPSNKVTEKGKDVELRCDPISGHTALYWYRQSLGQGLEFLIYFQGNSAPDKSGLPSDRFSAERTGGSVSTLTIQRTQQEDSAVYLCASSPPGNIQYFGAGTRLSVL.

This chain connects TRBV29-1 to TRBJ1-5; D remains unclear. This CDR3 has 13 amino acids. The germline V gene has CDR1 SQVTM and CDR2 ANQGSEA. Trimming removed 4 bases at V and 4 bases at J, with 11 bases between. The CDR3 region has the DNA TGCAGCGTTGTGACTGGAGGGAATCAGCCCCAGCATTTT. Its translation is CSVVTGGNQPQHF.

This clonotype was seen only once. The chain has TRBV19 and TRBJ2-5; D unresolved. There are 14 residues in the CDR3. Trimming cost V 5 bases and J 0 bases, with 10 bases left between them. Germline assignment: CDR1 LNHDA and CDR2 SQIVND (reference sequence). Written as DNA, the CDR3 is TGTGCCAGTAGTCCCTCAACAAACCAAGAGACCCAGTACTTC. It specifies CASSPSTNQETQYF.